The T cell receptor (beta chain) described here comes from a study of immune heterogeneity within non-small cell lung tumors. Broader study findings: Statistically, local T-cell clonality exhibited a moderate yet significant correlation with local tumor mutational burden (R around 0.35).

This clonotype was seen only a few times. Its antigen remains unidentified. This CDR3 contains 14 residues. The V end lost 6 bases, the J end lost 3 bases, and 12 bases lay between the germline ends. The TCR beta CDR3 region underwent multiplex PCR amplification with 32 V and 13 J primers. MiXCR, applied by TCRdb to the multiplex PCR reads, yields one record per CDR3 protein. This table holds some 2,900 distinct CDR3 sequences, less than 60% found once. The template for each sample was 500 to 700 ng of genomic DNA, which had been extracted from bulk tumor tissue. Several far-apart biopsies were taken per primary tumor during surgery. The cohort was untreated, with newly diagnosed non-small cell lung cancer undergoing curative surgery.

The sequence was collected from a man in his sixties with non-small cell lung cancer. V usage is TRBV12-3 or TRBV12-4 and J usage is TRBJ1-3, with TRBD1 as a possible D gene (6 bases). Sequencing input: lung tumor tissue. The CDR3 DNA reads TGTGCCAGCAGGTTACAGGGAATTGGAAACACCATATATTTT. This sequence encodes CASRLQGIGNTIYF.